This TCR beta chain was recorded in a study of blood T cell repertoires in COVID-19. The overall study: Samples taken during acute and convalescent COVID-19 were collected in the United States, Italy and Spain. Sources were T cells, B-cell-depleted T cells, or PBMCs; the material itself was cDNA or gDNA.

Authors' processing steps: Amplifying reference gene primers gave estimates of nucleated cell counts. This table comes from immunoSEQ multiplex PCR, and its TCRdb copy is limited to in-frame clones, with some not included. V and J calls and clone size follow that table, whereas D and trimming were derived from the DNA. Here the sample spans 100,000 to 150,000 clones, about four fifths being singletons. V was pared by 6 bases and J by 6 bases, with 12 bases of the junction left unmatched. The CDR3 extends over 16 amino acids. From germline, CDR1 is LGHNT and CDR2 FRNRAP. Material: peripheral blood. The chain has TRBV12-5 and TRBJ1-2, with 11 nucleotides matching TRBD1. This TCR derives from a man aged 25-45 years with COVID-19, enrolled during active disease. CDR3 sequence reads: CASGLWTGGFSNGYTF. CDR3 bases: TGTGCTAGTGGCCTCTGGACAGGGGGCTTTTCCAATGGCTACACCTTC.